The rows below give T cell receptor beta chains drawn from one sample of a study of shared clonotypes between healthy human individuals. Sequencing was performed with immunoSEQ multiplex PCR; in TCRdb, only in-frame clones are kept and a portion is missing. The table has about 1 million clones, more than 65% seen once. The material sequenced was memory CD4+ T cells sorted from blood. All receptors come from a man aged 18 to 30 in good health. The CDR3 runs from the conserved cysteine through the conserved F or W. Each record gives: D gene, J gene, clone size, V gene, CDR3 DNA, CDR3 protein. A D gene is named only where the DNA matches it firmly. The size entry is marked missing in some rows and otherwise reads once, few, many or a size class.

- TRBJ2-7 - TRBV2 TGTGCCGGCAGTGGGGACCTTCAATACGAGCAGTACTTC CAGSGDLQYEQYF
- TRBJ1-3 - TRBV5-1 TGCGCCAGCAGCCCGGGGACGGGAGGAAACACCATATATTTT CASSPGTGGNTIYF
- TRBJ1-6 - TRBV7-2 TGTGCCAGCAGCTTAGCCAGGGTTTCACCCCTCCACTTT CASSLARVSPLHF
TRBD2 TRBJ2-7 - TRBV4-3 TGCGCCAGCAGCCACCGACTAGCGGGAGCCTACGAGCAGTACTTC CASSHRLAGAYEQYF
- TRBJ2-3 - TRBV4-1 TGCGCCAGCAGCCAAGGAACTAGAACAATCACAGATACGCAGTATTTT CASSQGTRTITDTQYF
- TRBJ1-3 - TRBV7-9 TGTGCCAGCAGCTTAGTATCTGCAGGGGTTGGAAACACCATATATTTT CASSLVSAGVGNTIYF
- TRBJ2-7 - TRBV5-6 TGTGCCAGCAGCGGGGGAGGCACCCTACGGGAGCAGTACTTC CASSGGGTLREQYF
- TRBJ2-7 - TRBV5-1 TGCGCCAGCAGCTTTCAGGACGAGCAGTACTTC CASSFQDEQYF
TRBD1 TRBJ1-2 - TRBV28 TGTGCCAGCACCGGGGACAGGGTGGGCTATGGCTACACCTTC CASTGDRVGYGYTF
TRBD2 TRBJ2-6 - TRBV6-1 TGTGCCAGCAGTGAAGCGAGCGGGGGCTCTGGGGCCAACGTCCTGACTTTC CASSEASGGSGANVLTF
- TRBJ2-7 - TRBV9 TGTGCCAGCAGCGCAACATCCAGGGTGAGCTCCTACGAGCAGTACTTC CASSATSRVSSYEQYF
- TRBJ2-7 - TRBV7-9 TGTGCCAGCAGCTCCCGACGAGGGAGTGGATACGAGCAGTACTTC CASSSRRGSGYEQYF
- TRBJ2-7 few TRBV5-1 TGCGCCAGCAGCTTGAGTTTTCTGGGGTTAGGCGAGCAGTACTTC CASSLSFLGLGEQYF
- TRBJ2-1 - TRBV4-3 TGCGCCAGCAGCCAAGATCTAACTAGCTACAATGAGCAGTTCTTC CASSQDLTSYNEQFF
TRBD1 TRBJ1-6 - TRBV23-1 TGCGCCAGCAACCCAATTTCCGAGACAGGGCCTAGATGTTCACCCCTCCACTTT CASNPISETGPRCSPLHF
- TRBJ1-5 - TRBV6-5 TGTGCCAGCAGCCCCCGTGGCAGCAATCAGCCCCAGCATTTT CASSPRGSNQPQHF
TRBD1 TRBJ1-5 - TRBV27 TGTGCCAGCAGTTTACAGGGGGCTGGACAGCCCCAGCATTTT CASSLQGAGQPQHF
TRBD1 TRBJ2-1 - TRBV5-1 TGCGCCAGCAGCTACCTACAGGGGGGATACAATGAGCAGTTCTTC CASSYLQGGYNEQFF
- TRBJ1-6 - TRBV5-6 TGTGCCAGCAGCTATGACAGCTATAATTCACCCCTCCACTTT CASSYDSYNSPLHF
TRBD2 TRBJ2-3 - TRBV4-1 TGCGCCAGCAGCCCAGCGGGGGGGCGGGGAGATACGCAGTATTTT CASSPAGGRGDTQYF
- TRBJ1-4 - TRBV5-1 TGCGCCAGCAGCATGGGGGACTCTAATGAAAAACTGTTTTTT CASSMGDSNEKLFF
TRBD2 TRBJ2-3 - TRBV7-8 TGTGCCAGCAGCCGTGGACTAGCGGGCACAGATACGCAGTATTTT CASSRGLAGTDTQYF
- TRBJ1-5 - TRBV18 TGTGCCAGCTCACCACCTCGAGAATCTGGTCAGCCCCAGCATTTT CASSPPRESGQPQHF
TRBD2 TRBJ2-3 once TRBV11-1 TGTGCCAGCAGCCCCAAGACCGGGACTAGCGGGGGGGGAGATACGCAGTATTTT CASSPKTGTSGGGDTQYF
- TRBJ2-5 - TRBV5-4 TGTGCCAGCAGTCGTAATCTAGTCGGACGGGAGACCCAGTACTTC CASSRNLVGRETQYF
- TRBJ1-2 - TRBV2 TGTGCCAGCAGTGAAATGGGGGGCCGAAGCTATGGCTACACCTTC CASSEMGGRSYGYTF
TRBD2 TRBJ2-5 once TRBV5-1 TGCGCCAGCAGCTTGATGGGACTAGCGGAAGAGACCCAGTACTTC CASSLMGLAEETQYF
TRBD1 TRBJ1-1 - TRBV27 TGTGCCAGCAGTCGCCGACAGGGTATGAACACTGAAGCTTTCTTT CASSRRQGMNTEAFF
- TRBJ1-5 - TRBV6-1 TGTGCCAGCAGTGTACGATTGGTGGGGGGGACCACCAATCAGCCCCAGCATTTT CASSVRLVGGTTNQPQHF
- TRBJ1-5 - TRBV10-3 TGTGCCATCAGTGAGGGCGTGGGGGGGGCAGGTCAGCCCCAGCATTTT CAISEGVGGAGQPQHF
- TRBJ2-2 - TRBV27 TGTGCCAGCAGACCTTTGACAGGTCGTCTTAACACCGGGGAGCTGTTTTTT CASRPLTGRLNTGELFF
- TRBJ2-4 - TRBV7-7 TGTGCTAGCAACCGCCAGGGGGAGGACATTCAGTACTTC CASNRQGEDIQYF
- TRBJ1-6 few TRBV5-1 TGCGCCAGCAGCTTGGACGGCGGTGGCTATAATTCACCCCTCCACTTT CASSLDGGGYNSPLHF
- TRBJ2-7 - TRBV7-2 TGTGCCAGCAGCTCCCTCTCTACCTACGAGCAGTACTTC CASSSLSTYEQYF
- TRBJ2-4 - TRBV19 TGTGCCAGTAGTATAGATCCCCCGGGGCAATTAGCCAAAAACATTCAGTACTTC CASSIDPPGQLAKNIQYF
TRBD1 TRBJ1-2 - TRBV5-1 TGCGCCAGCAGCCAGGGGACAGGGAGTAACTATGGCTACACCTTC CASSQGTGSNYGYTF
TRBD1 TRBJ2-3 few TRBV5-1 TGCGCCAGCAGCTTGGGACAGGGCCGCACAGATACGCAGTATTTT CASSLGQGRTDTQYF
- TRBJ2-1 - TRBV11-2 TGTGCCAGCAGCCCCCGGTTTATGCGGGACAATGAGCAGTTCTTC CASSPRFMRDNEQFF
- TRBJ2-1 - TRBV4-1 TGCGCCAGCAGCCAAGGGACAGGGAGGGATGAGCAGTTCTTC CASSQGTGRDEQFF
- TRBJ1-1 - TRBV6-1 TGTGCCAGCAGTGAAGCTCGGGCGGCGAACACTGAAGCTTTCTTT CASSEARAANTEAFF
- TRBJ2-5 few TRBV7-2 TGTGCCAGCAGCTTAAATCCGACTGGAGAGCAGTACTTC CASSLNPTGEQYF
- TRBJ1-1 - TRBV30 TGTGCCTGGAGTGTTTTGGGGGCCGGTCGAGCTTTCTTT CAWSVLGAGRAFF
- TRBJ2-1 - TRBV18 TGTGCCAGCTCACCACGGGTCCCGCCCAATGAGCAGTTCTTC CASSPRVPPNEQFF
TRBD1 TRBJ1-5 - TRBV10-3 TGTGCCATCAGTGGAGGACAGGGGAATCAGCCCCAGCATTTT CAISGGQGNQPQHF
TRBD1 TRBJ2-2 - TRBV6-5 TGTGCCAGCAGTTCCGGGACAGGGGACACCGGGGAGCTGTTTTTT CASSSGTGDTGELFF
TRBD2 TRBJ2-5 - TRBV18 TGTGCCAGCTCACCTCTGACTAGCGGGAAAGAGACCCAGTACTTC CASSPLTSGKETQYF
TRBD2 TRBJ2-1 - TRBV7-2 TGTGCCAGCAGCCCTAGCGGGGGATCCTGGATCAATGAGCAGTTCTTC CASSPSGGSWINEQFF
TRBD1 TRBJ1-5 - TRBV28 TGTGCCAGCAGCGGAACAGGACAGGGAGATCAGCCCCAGCATTTT CASSGTGQGDQPQHF
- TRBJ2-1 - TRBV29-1 TGCAGCGTTGGTGAGGGCCATGAGCAGTTCTTC CSVGEGHEQFF
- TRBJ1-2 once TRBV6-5 TGTGCCAGCAGTTACTCGAAATTCGGTGGCTACACCTTC CASSYSKFGGYTF
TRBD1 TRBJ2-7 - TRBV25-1 TGTGCCAGCATACCCCCCGGACAGGGAGGTTTAAACGAGCAGTACTTC CASIPPGQGGLNEQYF
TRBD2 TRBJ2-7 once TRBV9 TGTGCCAGCAGCGTAGGTCTAGCGGGAGGGGGTTCCTACGAGCAGTACTTC CASSVGLAGGGSYEQYF
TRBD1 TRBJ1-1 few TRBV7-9 TGTGCCAGCAGCTTCGGGACAGGGAACACTGAAGCTTTCTTT CASSFGTGNTEAFF
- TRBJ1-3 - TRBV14 TGTGCCAGCACCGCCTCTGGAAACACCATATATTTT CASTASGNTIYF
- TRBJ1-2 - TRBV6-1 TGTGCCAGCAGTGATAGACAGTATGGCTACACCTTC CASSDRQYGYTF
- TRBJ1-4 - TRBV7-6 TGTGCCAGCAGCTTAGGGCAGACTGCAACTAATGAAAAACTGTTTTTT CASSLGQTATNEKLFF
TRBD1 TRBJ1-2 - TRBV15 TGTGCCACCAGCAGGGGGACAGGGGAAGGTGGCTACACCTTC CATSRGTGEGGYTF
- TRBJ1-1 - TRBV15 TGTGCCACCAGCAGAGATAATAGCAGGGAATACGAAGCTTTCTTT CATSRDNSREYEAFF
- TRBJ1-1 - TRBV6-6 TGTGCCAGCACCCTGAGGAGCGACTCTGAAGCTTTCTTT CASTLRSDSEAFF